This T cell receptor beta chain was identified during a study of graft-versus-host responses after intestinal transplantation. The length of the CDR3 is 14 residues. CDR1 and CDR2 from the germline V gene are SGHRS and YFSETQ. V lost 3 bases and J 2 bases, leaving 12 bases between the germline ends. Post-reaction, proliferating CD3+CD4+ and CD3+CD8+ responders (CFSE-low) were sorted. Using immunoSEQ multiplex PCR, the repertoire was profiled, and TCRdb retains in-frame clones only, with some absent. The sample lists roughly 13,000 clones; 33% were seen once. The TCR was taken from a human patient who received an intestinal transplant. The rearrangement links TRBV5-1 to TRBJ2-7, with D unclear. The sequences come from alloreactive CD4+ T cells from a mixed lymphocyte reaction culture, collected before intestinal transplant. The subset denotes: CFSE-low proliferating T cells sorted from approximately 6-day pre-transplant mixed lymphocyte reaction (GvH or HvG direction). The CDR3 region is CASSYGNGAYEQYF. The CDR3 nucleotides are TGCGCCAGCAGCTATGGAAATGGGGCCTACGAGCAGTACTTC.